This TCR beta chain emerged from a study of technical replicates of blood from a handful of donors. TCRdb's copy holds only in-frame clones and misses some; the assay was immunoSEQ multiplex PCR. Of some 87,000 clones in the sample, nearly 95% were seen once. Per germline, CDR1 LNHNV and CDR2 YYDKDF (reference sequence). The CDR3 covers 13 residues. V was pared by 11 bases and J by 0 bases, with 11 bases between. The source is a human donor in good health. The rearrangement links TRBV15 to TRBJ2-1, with D perhaps matching TRBD2 (6 bases). Sequencing input: T cells isolated from PBMCs. The CDR3 region has the DNA TGTGCCGTCCGCGGGATCTCCTACAATGAGCAGTTCTTC. Translated, it gives CAVRGISYNEQFF.